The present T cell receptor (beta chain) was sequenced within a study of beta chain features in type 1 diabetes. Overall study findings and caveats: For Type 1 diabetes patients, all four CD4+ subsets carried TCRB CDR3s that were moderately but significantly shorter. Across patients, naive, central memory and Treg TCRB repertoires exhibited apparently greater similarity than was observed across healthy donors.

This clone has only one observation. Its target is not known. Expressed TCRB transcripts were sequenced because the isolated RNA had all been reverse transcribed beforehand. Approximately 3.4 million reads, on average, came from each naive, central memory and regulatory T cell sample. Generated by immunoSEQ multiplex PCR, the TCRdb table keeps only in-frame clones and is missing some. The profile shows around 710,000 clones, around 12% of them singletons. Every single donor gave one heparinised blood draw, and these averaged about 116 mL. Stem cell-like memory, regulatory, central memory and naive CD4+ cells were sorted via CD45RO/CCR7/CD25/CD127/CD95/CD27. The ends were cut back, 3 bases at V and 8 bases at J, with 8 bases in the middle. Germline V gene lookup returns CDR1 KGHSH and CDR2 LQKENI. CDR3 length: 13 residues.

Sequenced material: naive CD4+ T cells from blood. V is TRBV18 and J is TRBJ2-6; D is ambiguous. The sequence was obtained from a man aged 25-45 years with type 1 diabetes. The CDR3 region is CASSPGRTNVLTF. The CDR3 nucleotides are TGTGCCAGCTCACCCGGGCGGACCAACGTCCTGACTTTC. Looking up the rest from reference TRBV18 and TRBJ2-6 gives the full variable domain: NAGVMQNPRHLVRRRGQEARLRCSPMKGHSHVYWYRQLPEEGLKFMVYLQKENIIDESGMPKERFSAEFPKEGPSILRIQQVVRGDSAAYFCASSPGRTNVLTFGAGSRLTVL.